This TCR beta chain is from a study of blood T cells in healthy people across ages. Overall study results and limits: Versus aged donors, long-lived donors had higher diversity and more naive CD4+ cells. The diversity estimates, figures obtained from one million T cells, were considered underestimates.

This clonotype was observed a few times. Its target is unknown. Using a J-beta primer mix together with a sample-barcoded 5' primer, a second PCR was run for about 6 to 12 cycles. Each cDNA molecule carried a tag from a template-switch adaptor that contained 12 random nucleotides. MiXCR, run by TCRdb on the 5' RACE reads, gives a single entry per CDR3 protein. The sample lists about 1.6 million distinct CDR3 sequences, about 31% occurring once. The source material was blood. The clonotype comes from a woman aged 30 to 39 in good health.

This chain's CDR3 is CSARAPGQGVAEQYF. CDR3 DNA sequence: TGCAGTGCTAGAGCTCCGGGACAGGGGGTTGCGGAGCAGTACTTC. The chain uses TRBV20-1 and TRBJ2-7; 11 positions match TRBD1. Germline V CDR1 and CDR2: DFQATT, SNEGSKA (reference sequence). CDR3 length: 15 residues. After removal of 1 base from V and 7 bases from J, the junction contained 9 bases not matched to a gene.